One and the same sample provided the 16 T cell receptor beta chains below, sequenced in a study of shared clonotypes between healthy human individuals. Assay used: immunoSEQ multiplex PCR; TCRdb lists only in-frame clones, some missing. Of about 2 million clones listed, 90% to 95% are singletons. The sample taken for sequencing was naive CD4+ T cells sorted from blood. Subset in this sample: CD45RA+ positively selected. These receptors came from a man in his late teens or twenties in good health.

This chain links TRBV2 with TRBJ2-5; D gene unclear. V gave up 3 bases and J gave up 2 bases, with 13 bases separating them. Germline lookup yields CDR1 SNHLY and CDR2 FYNNEI. This CDR3 is 15 amino acids long. CDR3 protein: CASSDYRPRQETQYF. Written as DNA, the CDR3 is TGTGCCAGCAGTGACTATCGGCCCCGGCAAGAGACCCAGTACTTC.

This clone has ten or more counts. Distinct nucleotide sequences in the sample also encode this CDR3. The chain is built from TRBV6-5 and TRBJ2-7, with D perhaps being TRBD1 or TRBD2 (5 bases each). From germline, CDR1 is MNHEY and CDR2 SVGAGI. The germline V and J ends were trimmed by 6 bases and 2 bases, with 8 bases remaining between them. This CDR3 region has 12 residues. The CDR3 DNA reads as TGTGCCAGCAGCAGGGACGCCTACGAGCAGTACTTC. This gives the protein CASSRDAYEQYF.

V gene TRBV7-9 combines with J gene TRBJ2-5; D is ambiguous. V dropped 2 bases and J dropped 5 bases, with 6 bases sitting between them. The CDR3 length is 12 residues. Germline lookup yields CDR1 SEHNR and CDR2 FQNEAQ (reference sequence). CDR3 region: CASSLMGETQYF. CDR3 DNA sequence: TGTGCCAGCAGCTTAATGGGCGAGACCCAGTACTTC.

V usage is TRBV7-2 and J usage is TRBJ1-5; D gene unclear. V was shortened by 1 base and J by 6 bases, with 7 bases between the two germline ends. Germline V CDR1 and CDR2: SGHTA, FQGNSA. CDR3 length equals 13 residues. Written as DNA, the CDR3 is TGTGCCAGCAGCTTAGTACGTAGTCAGCCCCAGCATTTT. As protein: CASSLVRSQPQHF.

In its sample, this clone was seen once. This chain links TRBV10-1 with TRBJ1-1, with unresolved D. There are 13 residues in the CDR3. CDR1 and CDR2 from the germline V gene are WNHNN and SYGVQD (reference sequence). The V end was cut by 4 bases, the J end by 1 base, with 7 bases between. DNA of the CDR3: TGCGCCAGCAGTGCCGACAAGAACACTGAAGCTTTCTTT. Its translation is CASSADKNTEAFF.

A remark on this clone: This sample also contains other DNA sequences that code for the same CDR3. The chain joins TRBV27 to TRBJ2-7, with 14 bases matching TRBD2. Trimming took 6 bases from V and 4 from J; bases not matched to a gene: 5. Looked up from germline, CDR1 is MNHEY and CDR2 is SMNVEV (reference sequence). The CDR3 is made up of 15 amino acids. DNA of the CDR3: TGTGCCAGCAGCCCCAGGACTAGCGGGAGGTACGAGCAGTACTTC. Its translation is CASSPRTSGRYEQYF.

J is TRBJ2-3 and V is TRBV5-1; D is unresolved. V lost 1 base, J lost 1 base, and 13 bases lay in between. The length of the CDR3 is 16 residues. The germline V gene encodes CDR1 SGHRS and CDR2 YFSETQ. The CDR3 protein is CASSLQLGMGTDTQYF. The DNA of the CDR3 is TGCGCCAGCAGCTTGCAGCTGGGGATGGGCACAGATACGCAGTATTTT.

The chain combines TRBV9 with TRBJ1-3; TRBD1 is a possible D gene (5 bases). The germline CDR1 and CDR2 sequences are SGDLS and YYNGEE. The CDR3 is 17 residues long. The V end lost 0 bases, the J end lost 3 bases, and 16 bases lay between the germline ends. CDR3 bases: TGTGCCAGCAGCGTAGATCAGGGAGGGAGATATGGAAACACCATATATTTT. Translated, it gives CASSVDQGGRYGNTIYF.

The chain combines TRBV9 with TRBJ2-1, with 10 bases that match TRBD2. V was clipped by 5 bases and J by 4 bases; unmatched bases: 12. CDR1 and CDR2 (germline): SGDLS, YYNGEE. This CDR3 comprises 17 residues. CDR3 region: CASSDPRTSGEYNEQFF. DNA for the CDR3: TGTGCCAGCAGTGACCCCCGTACTAGCGGGGAGTACAATGAGCAGTTCTTC.

A note on this clone: Germline is not matched at one junction end, which may reflect a read error. V is TRBV6-1 and J is TRBJ2-7, with 8 nucleotides matching TRBD1. CDR1 MNHNS and CDR2 SASEGT come from the germline V gene. This CDR3 spans 15 amino acids. The CDR3: CASSGMTGVSDEQYF. CDR3 nucleotide sequence: TGTGCCAGCAGCGGGATGACAGGGGTCTCCGACGAGCAGTACTTC.

The gene calls are TRBV11-2 and TRBJ1-1, with 9 bases that match TRBD1. The trim removed 4 bases at V and 2 bases at J, leaving 11 bases unmatched. The CDR3 sequence is 17 residues long. From germline, CDR1 is SGHAT and CDR2 FQNNGV. The CDR3 loop is CASSSGGTGRINTEAFF. CDR3 nucleotides: TGTGCCAGCAGCTCAGGGGGGACAGGGAGGATAAACACTGAAGCTTTCTTT.

DNA for the CDR3: TGCGCCACCGCTGGGGGGTCGCCGGCAGGCGAGCAGTTCTTC. It translates to CATAGGSPAGEQFF. V is TRBV10-1 and J is TRBJ2-1; D may be TRBD2 (6 bases). Trimming stripped 10 bases from V and 10 bases from J, with 23 bases between. Germline V gene sequence: CDR1 WNHNN, CDR2 SYGVQD (reference sequence). The CDR3 consists of 14 residues.

The chain carries TRBV9 and TRBJ2-5; 10 positions agree with TRBD2. The CDR3 loop spans 14 amino acids. The V gene's germline CDR1 is SGDLS and CDR2 YYNGEE. V was clipped by 2 bases and J by 5 bases; unmatched bases: 3. CDR3 sequence: CASSVLAGVETQYF. The CDR3 DNA is TGTGCCAGCAGCGTTCTAGCGGGGGTGGAGACCCAGTACTTC.

This chain connects TRBV28 to TRBJ1-5; D remains ambiguous. The V gene's germline CDR1 is MDHEN and CDR2 SYDVKM. The ends were cut back, 5 bases at V and 5 bases at J, with 16 bases in the middle. This CDR3 comprises 15 residues. CDR3 in amino acids: CASSVSGGYHQPQHF. CDR3 bases: TGTGCCAGCAGTGTAAGTGGCGGGTATCATCAGCCCCAGCATTTT.

This sequence joins TRBV2 and TRBJ2-5; D perhaps matches TRBD2 (5 bases). This CDR3 spans 14 amino acids. The germline CDR1 and CDR2 sequences are SNHLY and FYNNEI. Trimming took 7 bases from V and 4 from J, leaving 16 bases between them. The CDR3 region is CASTPPEVRETQYF. CDR3 DNA: TGTGCCAGCACCCCCCCGGAGGTACGAGAGACCCAGTACTTC.

This chain links TRBV30 with TRBJ1-2; possible D gene TRBD1, 5 bases. CDR1 GTSNPN and CDR2 SVGIG come from the germline V gene (reference sequence). Trimming took off 1 base at V and 9 bases at J, with 15 bases between the two ends. The CDR3 extends over 13 amino acids. CDR3 DNA: TGTGCCTGGAGTGACGGAGGGGAATTTAGCTACACCTTC. It specifies CAWSDGGEFSYTF.